One and the same sample provided the 32 T cell receptor beta chains below, sequenced in a study of beta chain features in type 1 diabetes. Expressed TCRB transcripts got sequenced, as all isolated RNA was reverse transcribed. Generated by immunoSEQ multiplex PCR, the TCRdb table keeps only in-frame clones and is missing some. The profile shows about 300,000 clones, 13% of them singletons. These receptors have no known antigen. Findings of the study overall: Shorter TCRB CDR3s, moderately but significantly so, were found in Type 1 diabetes patients in all four CD4+ subsets.

The sample taken for sequencing was naive CD4+ T cells from blood. The source is a woman aged 18-29 years with type 1 diabetes.

V gene TRBV7-2 combines with J gene TRBJ2-1; 7 bases map to TRBD2. The CDR3 consists of 14 residues. Trimming removed 1 base from V and 4 bases from J; junction bases left unmatched: 1. CDR1 and CDR2 (germline): SGHTA, FQGNSA. CDR3 protein: CASSLGTSYNEQFF. CDR3 DNA: TGTGCCAGCAGCTTAGGGACTAGTTACAATGAGCAGTTCTTC. The variable domain in full, with the rest retrieved from reference TRBV7-2 and TRBJ2-1, is GAGVSQSPSNKVTEKGKDVELRCDPISGHTALYWYRQSLGQGLEFLIYFQGNSAPDKSGLPSDRFSAERTGGSVSTLTIQRTQQEDSAVYLCASSLGTSYNEQFFGPGTRLTVL.

This clone has only a few counts. This chain links TRBV30 with TRBJ2-2; D gene ambiguous. CDR3 length: 12 amino acids. Trimming took off 4 bases at V and 6 bases at J, with 9 bases between the two ends. Germline V lookup: CDR1 GTSNPN, CDR2 SVGIG (reference sequence). The CDR3 DNA sequence: TGTGCCTGGACCACGGGTGCCGGGGAGCTGTTTTTT. Translated, it gives CAWTTGAGELFF.

The V and J genes are TRBV4-2 and TRBJ1-1, with 7 bases aligning to TRBD1. The CDR3 has 14 amino acids. Per the germline V gene, CDR1 is LGHNA and CDR2 is YNFKEQ. With 5 bases clipped from V and 4 bases from J, the junction kept 7 bases outside the gene matches. CDR3: CASSSTGSGTEAFF. The CDR3 nucleotides are TGTGCCAGCAGCTCGACAGGGAGCGGCACTGAAGCTTTCTTT.

This clone has only a few counts. The CDR3 nucleotides are TGCAGCGTTGAAGAGATGAGGGGGTTTACGCAGTATTTT. Amino acids: CSVEEMRGFTQYF. The J gene is TRBJ2-3, the V gene TRBV29-1, with a possible D match to TRBD1 (6 bases). Trimming took 0 bases from V and 8 from J, leaving 12 bases between them. Germline V gene lookup returns CDR1 SQVTM and CDR2 ANQGSEA. The CDR3 has 13 amino acids.

This clone turned up a few times. This chain joins TRBV6-5 and TRBJ1-5; D perhaps matches TRBD1 (6 bases). Trimming stripped 5 bases from V and 3 bases from J, with 14 bases between. There are 15 residues in the CDR3. CDR1 and CDR2 from the germline V gene are MNHEY and SVGAGI. CDR3 DNA: TGTGCCAGCAGTCCCGCGACAGGTATCAATCAGCCCCAGCATTTT. Translation: CASSPATGINQPQHF.

The gene calls are TRBV27 and TRBJ2-7; 11 bases agree with TRBD2. The CDR3 runs to 18 residues. Germline lookup yields CDR1 MNHEY and CDR2 SMNVEV (reference sequence). V shed 5 bases, J shed 3 bases, and the junction held 15 bases outside the gene matches. The CDR3 coding sequence is TGTGCCAGCAGTCCCCTTAGCGGGAGGGCCCTTGGGATCTACGAGCAGTACGTC. Its protein product is CASSPLSGRALGIYEQYV.

This clone was detected a few times. The chain employs TRBV4-3 and TRBJ2-5; TRBD2 agrees at 12 bases. CDR3 length equals 16 residues. V shed 6 bases and J 4 bases; nucleotides not matched to a gene: 9. Germline CDR1 is LGHNA and CDR2 is YSLEER. Here the CDR3 DNA reads TGCGCCAGCAGACCGACTGGACTAGCGGGACGAGAGACCCAGTACTTC. As protein: CASRPTGLAGRETQYF.

In its sample, this clone was seen a few times. DNA for the CDR3: TGTGCCATCAGTGAGTCGAGGGGGCGCGGGGACACTGAAGCTTTCTTT. This translates into CAISESRGRGDTEAFF. This chain connects TRBV10-3 to TRBJ1-1, with 7 bases that match TRBD1. The length of the CDR3 is 16 residues. The germline CDR1 and CDR2 sequences are ENHRY and SYGVKD. Unmatched junction bases numbered 7, after V lost 0 bases and J lost 3 bases.

The chain carries TRBV5-1 and TRBJ2-5; the D is unclear. CDR3 size: 15 residues. V lost 3 bases, J lost 5 bases, and 17 bases lay in between. Per the germline V gene, CDR1 is SGHRS and CDR2 is YFSETQ. Here the CDR3 reads CASSSPTIDGETQYF. The CDR3 DNA reads as TGCGCCAGCAGCTCACCTACAATCGACGGGGAGACCCAGTACTTC.

This clone was detected only a few times. The chain links TRBV11-2 to TRBJ2-5, with TRBD2 matching over 8 bases. Germline loops: CDR1 SGHAT, CDR2 FQNNGV. With V trimmed by 0 bases and J by 7 bases, 7 bases remained unmatched. CDR3 size: 15 residues. CDR3 nucleotide sequence: TGTGCCAGCAGCTTAGATCGGGGGGGGCTAGGGACCCAGTACTTC. Encoded protein: CASSLDRGGLGTQYF.

The chain is built from TRBV21-1 and TRBJ2-7; whether TRBD1, the table's D call, matches the DNA was not checked. TRBV21-1 is labeled a pseudogene. The CDR3 spans 15 residues. The chain's CDR3 is CASSSRRGRIDEQYV. CDR3 nucleotides: TGTGCCAGCAGCTCCAGAAGGGGTAGGATCGACGAGCAGTACGTC.

This clone was detected only a few times. The V call is TRBV11-2, the J call TRBJ2-3; TRBD2 agrees at 14 bases. The CDR3 has 18 amino acids. After removal of 5 bases from V and 5 bases from J, the junction contained 12 bases not matched to a gene. Germline CDR1 SGHAT, CDR2 FQNNGV. As DNA, the CDR3 is TGTGCCAGCAGCCAGCCCGGGACTAGCGGGAGCATTGAAGATACGCAGTATTTT. Amino acids: CASSQPGTSGSIEDTQYF.

The V gene is TRBV9, the J gene TRBJ2-7; TRBD2 matches 8 bases. V shed 0 bases, J shed 4 bases, and the junction held 12 bases outside the gene matches. The germline V gene has CDR1 SGDLS and CDR2 YYNGEE. CDR3 length: 17 residues. The CDR3 DNA sequence: TGTGCCAGCAGCGTAGTTCTACCAACTAGCGGAGGATACGAGCAGTACGTC. Translating gives CASSVVLPTSGGYEQYV.

The rearrangement joins TRBV27 to TRBJ1-1, with 8 bases aligning to TRBD1. Trimming removed 6 bases from V and 1 base from J; junction bases left unmatched: 10. The germline CDR1 and CDR2 sequences are MNHEY and SMNVEV (reference sequence). The CDR3 has 16 amino acids. CDR3 loop: CASRLRTGSRNTEAFF. In nucleotides, the CDR3 is TGTGCCAGCAGACTCCGGACAGGGTCGAGGAACACTGAAGCTTTCTTT.

The chain has TRBV5-4 and TRBJ2-2, with TRBD1 as a possible D gene (5 bases). The CDR3 spans 16 residues. Per germline, CDR1 SGHNT and CDR2 YYREEE (reference sequence). V was pared by 0 bases and J by 2 bases, with 11 bases between. CDR3 in DNA: TGTGCCAGCAGCTTGGGGGCAGGGATTAACACCGGGGAGCTGTTTTTT. The encoded protein is CASSLGAGINTGELFF.

In nucleotides, the CDR3 is TGCGCCAGCAGCGACGGGACTAGGCAAAATGAGCAGTTCTTC. This gives the protein CASSDGTRQNEQFF. The rearrangement links TRBV5-1 to TRBJ2-1, with 8 bases that match TRBD2. CDR1 is SGHRS, CDR2 YFSETQ, per germline. With 4 bases clipped from V and 7 bases from J, the junction kept 7 bases outside the gene matches. This CDR3 is 14 amino acids long. The variable domain in full, completed from reference TRBV5-1 and TRBJ2-1, reads KAGVTQTPRYLIKTRGQQVTLSCSPISGHRSVSWYQQTPGQGLQFLFEYFSETQRNKGNFPGRFSGRQFSNSRSEMNVSTLELGDSALYLCASSDGTRQNEQFFGPGTRLTVL.

The sample holds a few counts of this clone. The chain is built from TRBV19 and TRBJ1-5; D gene ambiguous. The CDR3 sequence is 13 residues long. Trimming took off 7 bases at V and 5 bases at J, with 12 bases between the two ends. Germline V lookup: CDR1 LNHDA, CDR2 SQIVND (reference sequence). The CDR3 bases are TGTGCCAGTACCTCAGACGGGTATCAGCCCCAGCATTTT. Its protein product is CASTSDGYQPQHF.

This clone was seen more than once but under ten times. The chain links TRBV28 to TRBJ2-2; maybe TRBD1 (5 bases). Trimming took 1 base from V and 0 from J, leaving 9 bases between them. This CDR3 comprises 16 residues. The germline V gene has CDR1 MDHEN and CDR2 SYDVKM. Written as DNA, the CDR3 is TGTGCCAGCAGTTTATCAGGGCTCACGAACACCGGGGAGCTGTTTTTT. Translated: CASSLSGLTNTGELFF.

This clone was seen more than once but under ten times. The chain combines TRBV9 with TRBJ2-5; 8 nucleotides agree with TRBD2. The V segment lost 4 bases and the J segment 2 bases; nucleotides outside the gene matches: 16. The CDR3 length is 18 residues. CDR1 is SGDLS and CDR2 is YYNGEE in the germline V gene. In DNA form, the CDR3 reads TGTGCCAGCAGCCCCAGACCCCGGGCTAGCGGGTGGCAAGAGACCCAGTACTTC. It encodes CASSPRPRASGWQETQYF. Full variable domain (remainder filled in from reference TRBV9 and TRBJ2-5): DSGVTQTPKHLITATGQRVTLRCSPRSGDLSVYWYQQSLDQGLQFLIQYYNGEERAKGNILERFSAQQFPDLHSELNLSSLELGDSALYFCASSPRPRASGWQETQYFGPGTRLLVL.

The gene calls are TRBV7-9 and TRBJ1-2; D not resolved. The germline CDR1 and CDR2 sequences are SEHNR and FQNEAQ (reference sequence). V dropped 1 base and J dropped 4 bases, with 19 bases sitting between them. CDR3 size: 17 residues. The DNA of the CDR3 is TGTGCCAGCAGCTTAGATTCTAGCGGCAGGTTGGCCTATGGCTACACCTTC. Translating it yields CASSLDSSGRLAYGYTF.

This clone was observed a handful of times. This chain joins TRBV6-5 and TRBJ2-2, with 7 bases aligning to TRBD2. Germline V gene data show CDR1 as MNHEY and CDR2 as SVGAGI. This CDR3 comprises 15 residues. Losses at the gene ends were 6 bases for V and 2 bases for J; bases not matched to a gene: 6. Here the CDR3 reads CASRRLASNTGELFF. The DNA of the CDR3 is TGTGCCAGCAGGCGACTAGCCTCCAACACCGGGGAGCTGTTTTTT.

V usage is TRBV10-3 and J usage is TRBJ2-5, with 13 bases fitting TRBD2. The CDR3 loop spans 15 amino acids. V dropped 7 bases and J dropped 7; count of bases not matched to a gene: 9. Germline V gene sequence: CDR1 ENHRY, CDR2 SYGVKD. CDR3 sequence: CAINPGLAGVGTQYF. The DNA for the CDR3 is TGTGCCATCAACCCAGGACTAGCGGGAGTGGGGACCCAGTACTTC.

CDR3 nucleotides: TGTGCCAGTAGTATGACAGGGGTCTATGGCTACACCTTC. Its protein is CASSMTGVYGYTF. This chain uses TRBV19 with TRBJ1-2; 8 bases line up with TRBD1. The ends lost 3 bases at V and 4 bases at J; junction bases unmatched: 1. The germline gives CDR1 LNHDA, CDR2 SQIVND (reference sequence). The CDR3 runs 13 residues.

In this sample, this clone turned up a few times. The rearrangement links TRBV19 to TRBJ1-5; 8 nucleotides align to TRBD1. Trimming removed 7 bases from V and 0 bases from J; junction bases left unmatched: 17. CDR1 and CDR2 (germline): LNHDA, SQIVND (reference sequence). This CDR3 is built from 19 residues. This CDR3 reads CASTPDRDLVWYSNQPQHF. The CDR3 DNA is TGTGCCAGTACCCCGGACAGGGACCTAGTCTGGTATAGCAATCAGCCCCAGCATTTT.

This clone was found a few times. This chain's CDR3 is CAISESNGRALSYNEQFF. For the CDR3, the DNA is TGTGCCATCAGTGAGTCCAACGGGAGGGCCCTCTCCTACAATGAGCAGTTCTTC. This chain connects TRBV10-3 to TRBJ2-1; 8 positions match TRBD2. The CDR3 consists of 18 residues. Germline CDR1 is ENHRY and CDR2 is SYGVKD. Trimming at V came to 0 bases and at J to 0 bases, leaving 7 bases not matched to a gene.

V gene TRBV12-5 combines with J gene TRBJ1-1; 7 bases are a match to TRBD1. This CDR3 is built from 13 residues. J gave up 3 bases and V 6 bases, and 4 bases lay outside the gene matches. Germline V lookup: CDR1 LGHNT, CDR2 FRNRAP. The CDR3 sequence: CASGGDSDTEAFF. Written as DNA, the CDR3 is TGTGCTAGTGGAGGGGACAGCGACACTGAAGCTTTCTTT. Full variable domain (rest looked up from reference TRBV12-5 and TRBJ1-1): DARVTQTPRHKVTEMGQEVTMRCQPILGHNTVFWYRQTMMQGLELLAYFRNRAPLDDSGMPKDRFSAEMPDATLATLKIQPSEPRDSAVYFCASGGDSDTEAFFGQGTRLTVV.

This clone was detected a few times. Different DNA sequences within this sample yield the same CDR3. The chain couples TRBV29-1 to TRBJ1-1; D is unresolved. Trimming left V 4 bases short and J 0 bases short, with 9 bases between. Looked up from germline, CDR1 is SQVTM and CDR2 is ANQGSEA. The CDR3 is made up of 13 amino acids. CDR3 in amino acids: CSVVGRMNTEAFF. The CDR3 nucleotides are TGCAGCGTTGTAGGGAGGATGAACACTGAAGCTTTCTTT.

This clone has more than one count but fewer than ten. This chain joins TRBV7-9 and TRBJ1-1; 8 bases line up with TRBD1. Germline V gene data show CDR1 as SEHNR and CDR2 as FQNEAQ (reference sequence). The CDR3 consists of 15 residues. The J segment lost 1 base and the V segment lost 5 bases, leaving 6 bases of the junction unmatched. Written as DNA, the CDR3 is TGTGCCAGCAGCCCCAGACAGGGGACGAACACTGAAGCTTTCTTT. This encodes CASSPRQGTNTEAFF.

This clone was observed a handful of times. The chain carries TRBV6-5 and TRBJ1-1; possibly TRBD1 for D (5 bases). CDR1 MNHEY and CDR2 SVGAGI come from the germline V gene. There are 16 residues in the CDR3. Trimming shortened V by 4 bases and J by 0 bases, and 15 bases separated the two germline ends. CDR3 DNA: TGTGCCAGCAGTTTGCGGCAGGGAAACATGAACACTGAAGCTTTCTTT. Translated: CASSLRQGNMNTEAFF.

The chain uses TRBV5-1 and TRBJ2-7, with D perhaps matching TRBD2 (6 bases). The CDR3 spans 15 residues. V lost 0 bases to trimming and J lost 0 bases, with 10 bases between them. Per the germline V gene, CDR1 is SGHRS and CDR2 is YFSETQ. The CDR3 is CASSLAGTDSYEQYF. The DNA of the CDR3 is TGCGCCAGCAGCTTGGCCGGGACTGACTCCTACGAGCAGTACTTC.

This clone showed up just a few times. Here the CDR3 reads CASSLFLRETPYEQYF. The DNA of the CDR3 is TGTGCCAGCAGTTTATTTCTGCGGGAGACCCCCTACGAGCAGTACTTC. This chain connects TRBV27 to TRBJ2-7; 7 positions match TRBD2. CDR1 MNHEY and CDR2 SMNVEV come from the germline V gene (reference sequence). Trimming cost V 1 base and J 2 bases; bases outside gene matches: 8. The CDR3 runs to 16 residues.

This clone appeared a few times. The chain employs TRBV6-5 and TRBJ2-3, with 8 bases that match TRBD2. Germline CDR1 reads MNHEY; CDR2 reads SVGAGI. Trimming removed 0 bases from V and 5 bases from J; junction bases left unmatched: 4. The CDR3 totals 15 residues. CDR3 in amino acids: CASSYSRLAGDTQYF. CDR3 nucleotide sequence: TGTGCCAGCAGTTACTCGCGCCTAGCGGGAGATACGCAGTATTTT.